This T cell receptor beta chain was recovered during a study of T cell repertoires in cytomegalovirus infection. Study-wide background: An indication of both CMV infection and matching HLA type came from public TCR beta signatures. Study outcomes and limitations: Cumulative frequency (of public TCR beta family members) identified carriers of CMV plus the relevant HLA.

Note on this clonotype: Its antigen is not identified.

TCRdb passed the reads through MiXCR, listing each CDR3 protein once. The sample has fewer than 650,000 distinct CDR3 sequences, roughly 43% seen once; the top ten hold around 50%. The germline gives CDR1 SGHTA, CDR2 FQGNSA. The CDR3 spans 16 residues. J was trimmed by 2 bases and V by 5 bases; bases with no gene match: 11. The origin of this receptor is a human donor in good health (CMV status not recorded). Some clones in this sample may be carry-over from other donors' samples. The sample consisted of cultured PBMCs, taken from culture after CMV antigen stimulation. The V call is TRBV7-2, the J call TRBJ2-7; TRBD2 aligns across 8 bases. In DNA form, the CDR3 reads TGTGCCAGCAGCCCGCAATCCGGGGGGGTCGCCTACGAGCAGTACTTC. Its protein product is CASSPQSGGVAYEQYF.